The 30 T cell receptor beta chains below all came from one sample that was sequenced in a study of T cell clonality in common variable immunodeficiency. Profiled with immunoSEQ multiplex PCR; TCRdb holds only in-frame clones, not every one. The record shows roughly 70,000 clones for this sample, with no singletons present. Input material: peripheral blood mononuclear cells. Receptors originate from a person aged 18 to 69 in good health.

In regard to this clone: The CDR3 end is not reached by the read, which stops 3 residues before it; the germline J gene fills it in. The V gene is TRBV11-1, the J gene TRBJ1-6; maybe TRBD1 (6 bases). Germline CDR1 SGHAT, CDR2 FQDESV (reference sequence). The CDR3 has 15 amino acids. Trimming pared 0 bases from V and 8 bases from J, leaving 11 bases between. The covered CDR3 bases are TGTGCCAGCAGCTTAGCCCGGACAGCTGATTCACCC. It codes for CASSLARTADSP. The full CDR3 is CASSLARTADSPLHF.

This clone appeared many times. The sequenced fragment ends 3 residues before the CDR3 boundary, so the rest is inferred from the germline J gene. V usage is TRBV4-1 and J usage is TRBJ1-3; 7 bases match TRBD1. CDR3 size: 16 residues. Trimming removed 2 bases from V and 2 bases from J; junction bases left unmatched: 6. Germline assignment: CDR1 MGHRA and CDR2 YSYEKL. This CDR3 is CASSQPQGTPGNTIYF. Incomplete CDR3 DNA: TGCGCCAGCAGCCAACCACAGGGGACCCCTGGAAACACC.

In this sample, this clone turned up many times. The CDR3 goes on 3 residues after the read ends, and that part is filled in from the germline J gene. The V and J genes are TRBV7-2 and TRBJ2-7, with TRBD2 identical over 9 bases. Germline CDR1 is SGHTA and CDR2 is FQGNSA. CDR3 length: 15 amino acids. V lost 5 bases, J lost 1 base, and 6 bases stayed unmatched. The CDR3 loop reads CASSLRLAVSYEQYF. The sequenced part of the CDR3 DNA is TGTGCCAGCAGCCTACGACTAGCGGTGTCCTACGAG.

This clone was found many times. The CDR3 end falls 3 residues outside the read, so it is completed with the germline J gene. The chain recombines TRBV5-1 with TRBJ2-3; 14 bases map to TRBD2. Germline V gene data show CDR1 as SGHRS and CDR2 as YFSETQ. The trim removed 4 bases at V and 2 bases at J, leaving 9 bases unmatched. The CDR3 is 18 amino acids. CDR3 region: CASSQGLAGVLPTDTQYF. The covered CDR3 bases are TGCGCCAGCAGCCAGGGACTAGCGGGAGTACTCCCCACAGATACG.

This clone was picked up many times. The CDR3 loop is CASSFGTGKADTEAFF. Partial CDR3 DNA: TGTGCCAGCAGCTTCGGGACAGGGAAGGCAGACACTGAA. J is TRBJ1-1 and V is TRBV13, with TRBD1 identical over 9 bases. The read finishes 3 residues shy of the CDR3 end, and the germline J gene is used to complete it. Trimming took 3 bases from V and 3 from J; bases not matched to a gene: 8. The length of the CDR3 is 16 residues. Germline CDR1 is PRHDT and CDR2 is FYEKMQ (reference sequence).

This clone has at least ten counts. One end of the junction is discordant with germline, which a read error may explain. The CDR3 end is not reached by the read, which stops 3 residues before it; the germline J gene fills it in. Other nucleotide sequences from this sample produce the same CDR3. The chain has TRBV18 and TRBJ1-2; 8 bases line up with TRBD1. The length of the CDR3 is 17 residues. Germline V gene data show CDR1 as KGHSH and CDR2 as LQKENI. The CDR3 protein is CASSPQLGQGAASGYTF. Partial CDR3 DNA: TGTGCTAGCTCACCCCAACTCGGGCAGGGGGCGGCTAGCGGC.

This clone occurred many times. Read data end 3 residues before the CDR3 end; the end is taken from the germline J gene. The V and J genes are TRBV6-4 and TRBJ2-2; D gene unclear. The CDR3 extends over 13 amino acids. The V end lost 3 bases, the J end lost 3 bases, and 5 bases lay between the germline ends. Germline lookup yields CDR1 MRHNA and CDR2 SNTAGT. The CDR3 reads CASSEADTGELFF. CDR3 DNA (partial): TGTGCCAGCAGTGAGGCGGACACCGGGGAG.

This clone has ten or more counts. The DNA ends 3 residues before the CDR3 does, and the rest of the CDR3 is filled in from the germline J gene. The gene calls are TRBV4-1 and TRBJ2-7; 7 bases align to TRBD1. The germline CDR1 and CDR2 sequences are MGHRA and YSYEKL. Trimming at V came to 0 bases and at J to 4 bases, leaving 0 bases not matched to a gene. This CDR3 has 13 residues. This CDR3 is CASSQDRGYEQYF. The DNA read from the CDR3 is TGCGCCAGCAGCCAAGACAGGGGGTACGAG.

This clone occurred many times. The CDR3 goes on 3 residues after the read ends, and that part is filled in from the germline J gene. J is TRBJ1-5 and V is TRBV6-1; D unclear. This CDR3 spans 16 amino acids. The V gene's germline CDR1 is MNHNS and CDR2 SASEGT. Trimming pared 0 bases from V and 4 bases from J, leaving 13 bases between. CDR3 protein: CASSEAYGVGNQPQHF. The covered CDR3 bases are TGTGCCAGCAGTGAAGCCTACGGCGTAGGGAATCAGCCC.

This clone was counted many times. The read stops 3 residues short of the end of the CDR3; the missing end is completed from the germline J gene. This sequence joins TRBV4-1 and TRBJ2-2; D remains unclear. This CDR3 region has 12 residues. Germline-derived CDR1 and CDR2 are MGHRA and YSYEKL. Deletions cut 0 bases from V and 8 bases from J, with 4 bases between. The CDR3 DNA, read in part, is TGCGCCAGCAGCCAAGAAGCGGGGGAG. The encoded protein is CASSQEAGE. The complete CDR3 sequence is CASSQEAGELFF.

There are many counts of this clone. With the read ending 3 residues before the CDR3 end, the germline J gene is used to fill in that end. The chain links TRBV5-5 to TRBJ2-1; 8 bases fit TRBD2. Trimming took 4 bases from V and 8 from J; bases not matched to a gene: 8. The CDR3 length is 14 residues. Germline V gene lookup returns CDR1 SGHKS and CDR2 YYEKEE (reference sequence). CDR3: CASSLSGNSHEQFF. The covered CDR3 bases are TGTGCCAGCAGCCTTAGCGGGAACTCGCATGAG. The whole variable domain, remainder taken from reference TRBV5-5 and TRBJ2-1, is DAGVTQSPTHLIKTRGQQVTLRCSPISGHKSVSWYQQVLGQGPQFIFQYYEKEERGRGNFPDRFSARQFPNYSSELNVNALLLGDSALYLCASSLSGNSHEQFFGPGTRLTVL.

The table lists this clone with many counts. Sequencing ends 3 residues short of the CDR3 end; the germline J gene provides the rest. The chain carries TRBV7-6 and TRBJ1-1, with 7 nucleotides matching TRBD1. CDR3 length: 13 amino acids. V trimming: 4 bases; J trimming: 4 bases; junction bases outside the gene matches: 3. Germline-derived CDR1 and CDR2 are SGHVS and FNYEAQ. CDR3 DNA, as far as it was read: TGTGCCAGCAGCTCGACAGGGATCACTGAA. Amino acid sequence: CASSSTGITE. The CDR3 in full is CASSSTGITEAFF.

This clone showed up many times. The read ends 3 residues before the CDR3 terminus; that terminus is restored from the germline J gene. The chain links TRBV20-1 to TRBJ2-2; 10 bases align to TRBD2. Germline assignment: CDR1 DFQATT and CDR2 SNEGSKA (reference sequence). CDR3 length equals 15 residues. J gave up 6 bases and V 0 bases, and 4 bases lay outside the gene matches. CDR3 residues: CSARDKRGGPGELFF. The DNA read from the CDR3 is TGCAGTGCTAGAGATAAGCGGGGGGGCCCCGGGGAG.

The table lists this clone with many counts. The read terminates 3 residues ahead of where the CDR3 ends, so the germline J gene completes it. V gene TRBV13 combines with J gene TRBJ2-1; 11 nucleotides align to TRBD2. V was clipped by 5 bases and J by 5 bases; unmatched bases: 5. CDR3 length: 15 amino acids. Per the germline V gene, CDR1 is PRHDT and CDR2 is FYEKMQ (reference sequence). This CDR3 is CASSISGGAHNEQFF. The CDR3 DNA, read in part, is TGTGCCAGCAGCATTAGCGGGGGGGCCCACAATGAG.

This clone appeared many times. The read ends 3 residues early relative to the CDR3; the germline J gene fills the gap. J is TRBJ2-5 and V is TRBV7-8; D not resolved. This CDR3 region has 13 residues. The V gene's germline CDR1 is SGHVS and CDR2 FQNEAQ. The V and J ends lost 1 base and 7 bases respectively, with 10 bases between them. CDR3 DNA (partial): TGTGCCAGCAGCTTAGTGTCGCACGGGACC. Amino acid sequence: CASSLVSHGT. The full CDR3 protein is CASSLVSHGTQYF.

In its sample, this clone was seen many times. The sequenced CDR3 bases are TGTGCCAGCAGCTTGCGCGACAGGGAGAGTGACATT. This encodes CASSLRDRESDI. In full, the CDR3 reads CASSLRDRESDIQYF. The chain carries TRBV5-5 and TRBJ2-4; 7 bases are shared with TRBD1. The read halts 3 residues ahead of the CDR3 end, with the missing end drawn from the germline J gene. CDR1 and CDR2 from the germline V gene are SGHKS and YYEKEE (reference sequence). V lost 1 base, J lost 8 bases, and 9 bases stayed unmatched. CDR3 size: 15 residues.

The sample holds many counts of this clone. The CDR3 DNA, read in part, is TGCAGTGCCGGAAACGAGACTAGCGATTCTACTGGGGCCAACGTC. It translates to CSAGNETSDSTGANV. The complete CDR3 sequence is CSAGNETSDSTGANVLTF. The chain recombines TRBV20-1 with TRBJ2-6, with 8 nucleotides matching TRBD2. The read ends 3 residues shy of where the CDR3 ends; the end is completed using the germline J gene. Per germline, CDR1 DFQATT and CDR2 SNEGSKA (reference sequence). Germline trimming cut 6 bases from V and 2 bases from J; bases unmatched to any gene: 15. The CDR3 is 18 amino acids.

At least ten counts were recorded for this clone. CDR3 amino acids: CASSPVQGANTGELFF. The CDR3 bases that were read are TGTGCCAGCTCACCAGTACAGGGGGCGAACACCGGGGAG. The genes are TRBV18 and TRBJ2-2, with 8 bases aligning to TRBD1. With the read ending 3 residues before the CDR3 end, the germline J gene is used to fill in that end. Germline lookup yields CDR1 KGHSH and CDR2 LQKENI. This CDR3 spans 16 amino acids. V lost 2 bases to trimming and J lost 0 bases; unmatched junction nucleotides: 2.

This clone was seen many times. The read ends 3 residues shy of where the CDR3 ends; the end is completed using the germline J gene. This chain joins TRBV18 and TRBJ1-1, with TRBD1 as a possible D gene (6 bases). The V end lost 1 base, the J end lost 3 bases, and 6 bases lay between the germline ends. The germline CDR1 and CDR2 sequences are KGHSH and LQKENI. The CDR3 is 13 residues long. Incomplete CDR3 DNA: TGTGCCAGCTCACCACGGACAGACACTGAA. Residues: CASSPRTDTE. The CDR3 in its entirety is CASSPRTDTEAFF.

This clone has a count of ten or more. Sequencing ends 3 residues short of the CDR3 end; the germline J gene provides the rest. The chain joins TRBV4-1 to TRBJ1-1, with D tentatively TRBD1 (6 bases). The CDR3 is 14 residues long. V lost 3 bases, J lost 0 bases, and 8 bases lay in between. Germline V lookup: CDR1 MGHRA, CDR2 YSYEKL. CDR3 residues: CASSHTGMNTEAFF. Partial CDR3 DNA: TGCGCCAGCAGCCATACAGGGATGAACACTGAA.

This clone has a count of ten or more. The CDR3 DNA, read in part, is TGTGCCAGCAGCAAGGGACAGGGTAACACTGAA. Its protein product is CASSKGQGNTE. The full-length CDR3 reads as CASSKGQGNTEAFF. V and J are TRBV2 and TRBJ1-1; 9 bases are a match to TRBD1. The CDR3 is cut off 3 residues early in the read; its end comes from the germline J gene. Germline-derived CDR1 and CDR2 are SNHLY and FYNNEI. J gave up 2 bases and V 6 bases, and 4 bases lay outside the gene matches. This CDR3 comprises 14 residues.

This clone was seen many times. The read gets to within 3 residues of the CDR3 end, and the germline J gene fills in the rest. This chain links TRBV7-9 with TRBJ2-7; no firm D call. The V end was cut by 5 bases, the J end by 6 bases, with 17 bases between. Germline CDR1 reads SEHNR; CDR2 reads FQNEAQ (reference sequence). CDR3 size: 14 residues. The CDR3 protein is CASSPSTAPSEQYF. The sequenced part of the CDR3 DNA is TGTGCCAGCAGCCCGTCGACTGCACCCAGCGAG.

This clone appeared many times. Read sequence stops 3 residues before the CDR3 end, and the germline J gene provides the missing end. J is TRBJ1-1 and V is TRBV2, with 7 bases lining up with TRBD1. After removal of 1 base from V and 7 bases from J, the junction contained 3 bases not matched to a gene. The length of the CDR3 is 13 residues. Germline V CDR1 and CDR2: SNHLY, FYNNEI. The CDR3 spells CASSEGQGDEAFF. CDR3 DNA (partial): TGTGCCAGCAGTGAAGGCCAGGGGGATGAA.

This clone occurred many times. The CDR3 sequence is CARDWDDTDTQYF. The sequenced part of the CDR3 DNA is TGTGCCAGGGACTGGGATGACACAGATACG. The V call is TRBV30, the J call TRBJ2-3; D may be TRBD2 (6 bases). The read ends 3 residues shy of where the CDR3 ends; the end is completed using the germline J gene. Per the germline V gene, CDR1 is GTSNPN and CDR2 is SVGIG (reference sequence). The V end lost 8 bases, the J end lost 2 bases, and 14 bases lay between the germline ends. The CDR3 loop spans 13 amino acids.

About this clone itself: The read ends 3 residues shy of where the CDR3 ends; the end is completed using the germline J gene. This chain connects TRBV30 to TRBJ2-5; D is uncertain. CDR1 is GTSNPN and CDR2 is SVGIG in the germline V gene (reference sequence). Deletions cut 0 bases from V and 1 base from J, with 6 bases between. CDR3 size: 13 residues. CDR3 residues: CAWSVQIQETQYF. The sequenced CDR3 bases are TGTGCCTGGAGTGTACAAATCCAAGAGACC. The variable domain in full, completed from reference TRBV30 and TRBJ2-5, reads SQTIHQWPATLVQPVGSPLSLECTVEGTSNPNLYWYRQAAGRGLQLLFYSVGIGQISSEVPQNLSASRPQDRQFILSSKKLLLSDSGFYLCAWSVQIQETQYFGPGTRLLVL.

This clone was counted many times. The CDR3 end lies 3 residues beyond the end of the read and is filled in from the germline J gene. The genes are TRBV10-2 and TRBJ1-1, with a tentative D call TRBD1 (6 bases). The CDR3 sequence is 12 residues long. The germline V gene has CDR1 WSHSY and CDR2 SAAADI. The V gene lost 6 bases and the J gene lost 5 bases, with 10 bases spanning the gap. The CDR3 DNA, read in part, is TGCGCCAGCAGGAAACAGGGTACTGAA. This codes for CASRKQGTE. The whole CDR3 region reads CASRKQGTEAFF.

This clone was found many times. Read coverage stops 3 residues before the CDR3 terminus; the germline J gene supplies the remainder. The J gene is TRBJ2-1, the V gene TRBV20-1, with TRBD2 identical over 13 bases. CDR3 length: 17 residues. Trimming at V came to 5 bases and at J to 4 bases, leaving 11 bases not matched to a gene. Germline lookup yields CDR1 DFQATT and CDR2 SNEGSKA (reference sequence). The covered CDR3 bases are TGCAGTGCTCTGGAATCGACTAGCGGGAGGTTGTACAATGAG. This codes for CSALESTSGRLYNE. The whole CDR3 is CSALESTSGRLYNEQFF.

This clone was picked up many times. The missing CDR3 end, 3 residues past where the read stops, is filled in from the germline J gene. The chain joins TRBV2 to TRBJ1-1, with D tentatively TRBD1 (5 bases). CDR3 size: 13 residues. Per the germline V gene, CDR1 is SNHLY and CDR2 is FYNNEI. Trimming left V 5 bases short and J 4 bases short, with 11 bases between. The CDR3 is CASSLTVSTEAFF. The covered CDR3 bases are TGTGCCAGCAGTTTGACAGTTTCCACTGAA.

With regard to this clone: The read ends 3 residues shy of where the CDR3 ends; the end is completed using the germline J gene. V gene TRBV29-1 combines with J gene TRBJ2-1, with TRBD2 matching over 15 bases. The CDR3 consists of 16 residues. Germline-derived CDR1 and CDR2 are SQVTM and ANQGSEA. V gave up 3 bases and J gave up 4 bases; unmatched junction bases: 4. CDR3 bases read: TGCAGCGTTGAGAAAGGGACTAGCGGGGGGTACAATGAG. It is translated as CSVEKGTSGGYNE. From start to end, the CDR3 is CSVEKGTSGGYNEQFF.

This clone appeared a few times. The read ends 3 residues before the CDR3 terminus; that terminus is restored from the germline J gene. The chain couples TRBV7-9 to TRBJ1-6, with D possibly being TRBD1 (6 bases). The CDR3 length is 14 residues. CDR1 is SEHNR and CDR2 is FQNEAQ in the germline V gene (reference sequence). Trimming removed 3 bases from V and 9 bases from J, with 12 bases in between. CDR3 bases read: TGTGCCAGCAGCTTGTACAGGGATGGTTCACCC. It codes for CASSLYRDGSP. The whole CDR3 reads CASSLYRDGSPLHF.